This T cell receptor (beta chain) was documented in a study of read filtering for tumor transcriptome and immune sequencing. Study at large: TCR-mapped reads were about 4 to 10.27 million with IR-seq versus roughly 80 to 1273 with RNA-seq.

This library used around 0.4 ug RNA and molecular barcoded adaptors spanning alpha/delta and beta/gamma chains. TCRdb itself ran the reads through MiXCR, one entry per CDR3 protein. This sample has over 90,000 distinct CDR3 sequences, with roughly a fifth found just once. This clonotype has a count of ten or more. V lost 3 bases and J 0 bases, leaving 24 bases between the germline ends. The CDR3 is 21 amino acids. Germline V gene lookup returns CDR1 LNHNV and CDR2 YYDKDF (reference sequence). V and J are TRBV15 and TRBJ2-6; a weak D match, TRBD1 (6 bases). The origin of this receptor is a donor aged 40 or older with multiple myeloma. The sequenced sample consisted of a population of CD138-negative cells sorted from bone marrow. In nucleotides, the CDR3 is TGTGCCACCAGCAGGACCCTCCCCGGACAGCTGATTAGCTCTGGGGCCAACGTCCTGACTTTC. Its translation is CATSRTLPGQLISSGANVLTF.